The 20 T cell receptor beta chains below were found in one sample sequenced in a study of T-cell reconstitution after alpha-beta-depleted transplantation in children. Preparing the TCRbeta library involved the use of unique molecular identifiers. TCRdb re-analysed the PCR reads in MiXCR, keeping a single row per CDR3 protein. The table lists 600,000 to 700,000 distinct CDR3 sequences, 16% of them singletons. The source was PBMCs from the stem cell graft donor, collected from the stem cell graft. Receptor source: a human donor who donated a stem cell graft to a child with acute myeloid leukemia.

This clonotype was seen only a few times. The chain uses TRBV20-1 and TRBJ1-1; 7 nucleotides match TRBD1. CDR1 and CDR2 from the germline V gene are DFQATT and SNEGSKA (reference sequence). The J segment lost 5 bases and the V segment lost 0 bases, leaving 6 bases of the junction unmatched. The CDR3 runs to 14 residues. DNA for the CDR3: TGCAGTGCTAGAGATAGTTCAGGGGGAACTGAAGCTTTCTTT. Its translation is CSARDSSGGTEAFF.

In its sample, this clonotype was seen many times. This sequence joins TRBV5-5 and TRBJ1-1; 7 positions agree with TRBD1. The V gene's germline CDR1 is SGHKS and CDR2 YYEKEE (reference sequence). The CDR3 is 15 amino acids. V gave up 4 bases and J gave up 0 bases; unmatched junction bases: 6. This chain's CDR3 is CASSRQGGMNTEAFF. CDR3 sequence (DNA): TGTGCCAGCAGCCGACAGGGAGGAATGAACACTGAAGCTTTCTTT.

This clonotype was observed at least ten times. The junction departs from the called germline gene at one end, perhaps through a read error. V usage is TRBV12-3 or TRBV12-4 and J usage is TRBJ2-7, with a weak D call TRBD1 (6 bases). The CDR3 totals 12 residues. CDR3 DNA: TGTGCCAGCAGTTTCCGGTCAGGGGCCGAAGACTTC. Translated, it gives CASSFRSGAEDF.

The chain couples TRBV11-2 to TRBJ1-2, with 9 bases fitting TRBD1. Germline V lookup: CDR1 SGHAT, CDR2 FQNNGV. Trimming removed 6 bases from V and 7 bases from J; junction bases left unmatched: 9. This CDR3 region has 14 residues. The CDR3: CASRRENRGPGYTF. The CDR3 bases are TGTGCCAGCAGACGAGAAAACAGGGGGCCTGGCTACACCTTC.

This clonotype was counted at least ten times. The chain employs TRBV29-1 and TRBJ2-4; 11 bases agree with TRBD1. The CDR3 spans 15 residues. The germline CDR1 and CDR2 sequences are SQVTM and ANQGSEA. V shed 4 bases, J shed 8 bases, and the junction held 10 bases outside the gene matches. CDR3: CSVVIGQGASDIQYF. The CDR3 DNA is TGCAGCGTTGTAATCGGACAGGGGGCGTCGGACATTCAGTACTTC.

The gene calls are TRBV5-1 and TRBJ1-6, with a tentative D call TRBD1 (6 bases). The CDR3 length is 14 residues. Germline values: CDR1 SGHRS, CDR2 YFSETQ. Trimming took off 4 bases at V and 7 bases at J, with 12 bases between the two ends. The CDR3 sequence is CASSVRGANSPLHF. CDR3 bases: TGCGCCAGCAGCGTCAGGGGTGCCAATTCACCCCTCCACTTT.

This clonotype was observed at least ten times. This rearrangement joins TRBV20-1 to TRBJ2-3; 9 nucleotides line up with TRBD1. CDR3 length: 15 amino acids. V lost 0 bases and J lost 2; bases outside the gene matches: 3. Germline values: CDR1 DFQATT, CDR2 SNEGSKA (reference sequence). The CDR3 DNA reads TGCAGTGCTAGAGATCGGACAGGGGTCACAGATACGCAGTATTTT. As protein: CSARDRTGVTDTQYF.

This chain connects TRBV6-2 or TRBV6-3 to TRBJ1-6; D gene ambiguous. This CDR3 is 14 amino acids long. V shed 0 bases and J shed 9 bases, with 9 bases lying between them. CDR1 is MNHEY, CDR2 SVGEGT, per germline. CDR3 in amino acids: CASSYSGSSSPLHF. In DNA form, the CDR3 reads TGTGCCAGCAGTTACTCAGGGTCGAGTTCACCCCTCCACTTT.

This chain connects TRBV10-1 to TRBJ2-3; the D call may be TRBD1 or TRBD2 (5 bases each). This CDR3 has 15 amino acids. Germline CDR1 reads WNHNN; CDR2 reads SYGVQD (reference sequence). The ends were cut back, 3 bases at V and 2 bases at J, with 12 bases in the middle. CDR3 nucleotides: TGCGCCAGCAGTGATGGGGGAGTGTACACAGATACGCAGTATTTT. Translation: CASSDGGVYTDTQYF.

The table lists this clonotype with a few counts. The chain couples TRBV15 to TRBJ2-5; D is unclear. Germline V lookup: CDR1 LNHNV, CDR2 YYDKDF (reference sequence). The CDR3 runs to 14 residues. The V end was cut by 0 bases, the J end by 5 bases, with 10 bases between. The DNA of the CDR3 is TGTGCCACCAGCAGAGATAGGAGTGTGGAGACCCAGTACTTC. Amino acid sequence: CATSRDRSVETQYF.

The sample holds a few counts of this clonotype. The chain links TRBV29-1 to TRBJ2-5; D uncertain. The CDR3 sequence is 13 residues long. V lost 1 base and J lost 5, with 11 bases in between. CDR1 is SQVTM and CDR2 is ANQGSEA in the germline V gene. The CDR3 nucleotides are TGCAGCGTTGAAGGGAATGTTCGGGAGACCCAGTACTTC. Its translation: CSVEGNVRETQYF.

This clonotype occurred many times. This chain links TRBV6-1 with TRBJ2-1, with 10 bases fitting TRBD2. The germline V gene encodes CDR1 MNHNS and CDR2 SASEGT. The CDR3 contains 16 residues. V shed 5 bases and J 4 bases; nucleotides not matched to a gene: 8. The CDR3: CASSRHTSGVYNEQFF. The DNA for the CDR3 is TGTGCCAGCAGTCGCCATACTAGCGGGGTTTACAATGAGCAGTTCTTC.

The V and J genes are TRBV15 and TRBJ1-1, with no clear D. This CDR3 has 13 residues. The ends were cut back, 0 bases at V and 5 bases at J, with 7 bases in the middle. The germline V gene has CDR1 LNHNV and CDR2 YYDKDF (reference sequence). CDR3 sequence: CATSRETRTEAFF. The CDR3 bases are TGTGCCACCAGCAGAGAAACTCGGACTGAAGCTTTCTTT.

The chain recombines TRBV20-1 with TRBJ1-1; weak D call: TRBD1 (5 bases). The ends were cut back, 6 bases at V and 8 bases at J, with 28 bases in the middle. Germline V gene sequence: CDR1 DFQATT, CDR2 SNEGSKA (reference sequence). This CDR3 has 16 residues. CDR3 in DNA: TGCAGTGCGCCTGGGGGGGGAGAATATTTTCGACCCGAAGCTTTCTTT. Translating gives CSAPGGGEYFRPEAFF.

The rearrangement uses TRBV7-2 and TRBJ2-2; D unclear. The CDR3 runs to 17 residues. CDR1 and CDR2 (germline): SGHTA, FQGNSA. Trimming removed 5 bases from V and 6 bases from J, with 22 bases in between. The CDR3 protein is CASSVLGSLSGAGELFF. CDR3 nucleotides: TGTGCCAGCAGCGTACTCGGTTCTCTGAGTGGAGCCGGGGAGCTGTTTTTT. Using reference TRBV7-2 and TRBJ2-2 for the parts outside the CDR3, the full variable domain is GAGVSQSPSNKVTEKGKDVELRCDPISGHTALYWYRQSLGQGLEFLIYFQGNSAPDKSGLPSDRFSAERTGGSVSTLTIQRTQQEDSAVYLCASSVLGSLSGAGELFFGEGSRLTVL.

V usage is TRBV12-3 or TRBV12-4 and J usage is TRBJ1-5; D may be TRBD1 (5 bases). The CDR3 consists of 15 residues. The ends were cut back, 6 bases at V and 4 bases at J, with 16 bases in the middle. CDR3 sequence reads: CASSFEGLENQPQHF. The CDR3 DNA is TGTGCCAGCAGCTTCGAGGGACTGGAGAATCAGCCCCAGCATTTT.

In this sample, this clonotype turned up many times. The CDR3 loop is CSASSTREAFF. CDR3 sequence (DNA): TGCAGTGCTAGTTCGACGAGGGAAGCTTTCTTT. The rearrangement uses TRBV20-1 and TRBJ1-1; D call uncertain. Between the trimmed V and J ends, which lost 3 bases and 8 bases, there was a span of 10 bases. This CDR3 region has 11 residues. CDR1 is DFQATT and CDR2 is SNEGSKA in the germline V gene (reference sequence).

The rearrangement uses TRBV12-3 or TRBV12-4 and TRBJ1-2, with 9 bases aligning to TRBD1. The CDR3 length is 13 residues. J gave up 6 bases and V 5 bases, and 4 bases lay outside the gene matches. CDR3 DNA sequence: TGTGCCAGCAGTCGACAGGGGGGCCATGGCTACACCTTC. It yields the protein CASSRQGGHGYTF.

This chain uses TRBV2 with TRBJ1-2; 9 nucleotides line up with TRBD1. Germline CDR1 SNHLY, CDR2 FYNNEI. V lost 6 bases and J lost 4; bases outside the gene matches: 6. CDR3 length: 14 amino acids. This CDR3 reads CASSTGTGSYGYTF. In DNA form, the CDR3 reads TGTGCCAGCAGCACCGGGACAGGGTCCTATGGCTACACCTTC.

This clonotype was seen a handful of times. The chain carries TRBV19 and TRBJ2-1; D unresolved. Germline-derived CDR1 and CDR2 are LNHDA and SQIVND (reference sequence). This CDR3 has 14 residues. The V end lost 3 bases, the J end lost 6 bases, and 12 bases lay between the germline ends. Here the CDR3 reads CASSIYIAVNEQFF. CDR3 bases: TGTGCCAGTAGTATTTACATTGCGGTCAATGAGCAGTTCTTC.